The present entry profiles one T cell receptor (beta chain) with its context. Its specificity is not known. From the reads, TCRdb called clonotypes with MiXCR, one entry per CDR3 protein. This sample has 150,000 to 200,000 distinct CDR3 sequences, with about 15% found just once. The data derive from a study of T cell repertoires in cytomegalovirus infection. At the level of the study: Both CMV infection and a matching HLA type were indicated by public TCR beta signatures. Whole-study findings and limits: Identification of carriers of CMV plus the relevant HLA was performed using cumulative public TCR beta family frequency. HLA-C-restricted CMV-specific TCR beta clonotypes prevailed in the ex vivo response.

Per germline, CDR1 LNHDA and CDR2 SQIVND (reference sequence). Trimming removed 6 bases from V and 2 bases from J, with 4 bases in between. The CDR3 runs to 11 residues. The sequence came from a human donor in good health (CMV status not recorded). Some clones in this sample may be carry-over from other donors' samples. The sequencing sample was made of PBMCs. The J gene is TRBJ2-5, the V gene TRBV19; no clear D gene. The CDR3 bases are TGTGCCAGTAGGGGGCAAGAGACCCAGTACTTC. It translates to CASRGQETQYF.